This entry features one TCR beta chain sequence. Its antigen is not identified. The germline V gene encodes CDR1 MDHEN and CDR2 SYDVKM. The CDR3 extends over 14 amino acids. The record originates from a study of monozygotic twins with inflammatory bowel disease. General study results and limits: Findings did not support one strong IBD-associated signal or clonotype.

Generation of cDNA took place in eight separate reactions per sample. Incorporation of UMIs carrying a 6-nucleotide sample barcode was performed by template switching. The authors ran two nested PCRs of about 15 and 9 cycles on TCRalpha and TCRbeta cDNA. TCRdb re-called the 5' RACE reads; one entry per CDR3 protein, DNA not given. This sample's table has 200,000 to 250,000 distinct CDR3 sequences. This chain joins TRBV28 and TRBJ1-3; the D gene TCRdb calls, TRBD1, cannot be checked with no DNA. The source is a human donor with ulcerative colitis or Crohn's disease, or a healthy co-twin of an affected twin (not recorded which). Material: blood. The CDR3 region is CASSLRSPGNTIYF.